This TCR beta chain was recovered during a study of cytomegalovirus exposure and HLA in healthy donors (dated by TCRdb to between 2016 and 2019). About the study as a whole: An earlier analysis of approximately 550 of the donors reported more than 250 Gb of sequence data and 100 million to 140 million unique TCR beta sequences from about 179 million T cells. In the later analysis, no new phenotypic data were used to find candidate immune exposures; instead, reliance was placed on TCR beta sequences and their occurrence across donors. A later analysis re-examined previously published TCR beta repertoires from 500 to 700 donors and added high-resolution HLA genotyping to investigate patterns of TCR occurrence. The study aimed to test whether cataloging public T cell receptors could reveal signatures of past pathogen exposure. On average, approximately 250,000 unique TCR beta nucleotide sequences were sequenced per donor among 300 to 500 genotyped donors of the cohort, with around 19% of those sequences being non-productive. A later genetic analysis took genome-wide SNP genotypes for about three fifths of the 666 donors and used that subset as a discovery cohort. Donor age, sex, ethnicity and CMV serostatus were compiled alongside the repertoire data. The study combined high-throughput TCR immunosequencing, statistical association of individual TCRs with disease status, and machine learning to predict cytomegalovirus infection status. The genetic ancestry cluster associated with self-reported Caucasian donors included 70% to 85% of the 300 to 400 genotyped donors. HLA typing covered class I and class II loci at four-digit resolution. Along with the approximately 650-subject first cohort, a separate validation cohort of over a hundred different subjects was used. A few DR-DQ haplotypes were handled as single units for association and clustering because linkage in the cohort was strong. An early release that covered some 630 HLA-typed donors contained approximately 320 gigabases of sequencing data and tens of millions of unique TCR sequences. The number of donors typed differed by locus, with 629-630 for A, B, C, DRB1 and DQB1, about 500 for DQA1, 606 for DPA1, and approximately 470 for DPB1. The T cell repertoires of around 670 subjects were profiled by immunosequencing and related to cytomegalovirus serostatus. All discovery cohort repertoires had been generated on a single sequencing platform. An earlier analysis of fewer than 700 of the donors applied high-throughput TCR beta sequencing to assess whether each TCR beta V gene segment acted as functional or pseudogenic.

The library was built by means of the immunoSEQ multiplex PCR assay. The multiplex PCR relied on a mix of 60 forward primers for TCR Vbeta segments and 13 reverse primers for TCR Jbeta segments. A multiplex PCR assay on genomic DNA amplified the CDR3 region of rearranged TCR beta genes. The Illumina HiSeq System was used to sequence the amplified TCR beta libraries as 87-base-pair reads. As for how the authors treated the data: In a later analysis, 70 million to 95 million unique TCR beta chains were counted across the roughly 700 repertoires, and approximately 9.9 million of these chains were shared by at least two donors. Raw reads were error-corrected and collapsed into unique sequences by a nearest-neighbor algorithm in which closely related sequences were merged to remove PCR and sequencing errors. CDR3 sequences were aligned to IMGT reference sequences to assign V, D and J gene segments. For a sequence to be retained, a match of at least six nucleotides to both a V gene segment and a J gene segment was required. A rearrangement was called productive if the CDR3 had no stop codons and remained in frame with V and J, and every other rearrangement was called non-productive. CDR3 was defined by IMGT convention, running from the second conserved V-encoded cysteine to the conserved J-encoded phenylalanine. The earlier analysis of fewer than 750 of the donors excluded sequences that lacked an unambiguous match to a single V gene segment. An earlier analysis of 500 to 700 of the donors classified V segments as functional when productive rearrangements were above 56.7% and as segregating when the standard deviation between donors was above 5%. A statistical classification framework was built for diagnosing cytomegalovirus status from the catalog of TCR beta chain sequences. In a later analysis, TCR nucleotide sequences were compared against IMGT/GENE-DB human TR gene sequences so that V and J genes could be assigned. The TCRdist pipeline was used in a later analysis to assign CDR3 sequences and most-parsimonious VDJ recombination scenarios. In a later analysis, each TCR beta chain was defined by its CDR3 amino acid sequence together with its V-gene family, and reads lacking a unique V-gene family were excluded. In a later analysis, 450 to 600 highly shared, low-generation-probability nucleotide sequences were removed to address suspected cross-contamination and a sequencing artifact. For each public chain, a later analysis derived a clonal expansion index from normalized ranks of inferred template counts within each repertoire. A later analysis computed generation probabilities with a VDJ recombination model fitted to out-of-frame rearrangements, and checked the results against IGoR. In a later analysis, TCR-TCR, TCR-HLA and TCR-CMV co-occurrence was scored with hypergeometric tests, and a repertoire-size bias correction was applied to TCR pairs. False discovery rates were estimated in a later analysis by permuting HLA or CMV assignments 20 times. A later analysis grouped co-occurring TCRs with DBSCAN, adding TCRdist sequence similarity when clustering within HLA-allele-positive subsets. Co-occurrence clustering excluded repertoires with fewer than 30,000 or more than 120,000 public chains, plus five with anomalous nucleotide sharing. TCRdb retrieved this table from immuneACCESS and kept in-frame rearrangements only. Not all clones are present; in checked studies, unresolved V genes account for under half, and no reason is known for the remainder. The V and J calls and the clone size are those of that table, but D and trimming were determined from the DNA. The sample yields 45,000 to 70,000 clones; 65% to 85% were counted once. Roughly 1.5% of the sample rests with the top ten.

Broad study findings and their caveats: Because HLA typing was missing for some donors at each locus, association tests included only the typed subset. Three of the identified cytomegalovirus-associated TCR beta chains were confirmed in vitro to be specific for cytomegalovirus antigens. A cluster of highly shared sequence variants was judged likely to be a technical artifact of the sequencing pipeline. A later analysis found that TCR association rates varied across HLA loci, with DRB1 alleles showing the most associated TCRs and HLA-C alleles the fewest. Because the 87-base-pair reads could not distinguish some IMGT-functional V segments, including TRBV6-2 and TRBV6-3, those segments were excluded. A total of 150 to 200 TCR beta chains were listed by the study as associated with cytomegalovirus. A later analysis reported that several top co-occurrence clusters appeared linked to parvovirus B19, influenza, CMV and Epstein-Barr virus. In a later analysis, HLA-associated TCR beta chains were found to be more clonally expanded and to have lower generation probabilities than equally common non-associated chains. Most TCR sequences were observed very rarely across donors, whereas some public TCRs were present in many individuals. An association between a missense DCLRE1C variant and V-gene and J-gene trimming of TCR beta chains was found in a later genetic analysis and replicated in an independent cohort. CMV serostatus was the only immune exposure information available for the cohort. At a false discovery rate of 0.05, a later analysis linked about 16,000 TCR beta sequences to specific HLA alleles. According to a later genetic analysis, donors in an Asian-associated ancestry cluster had fewer N-insertions in productive TCRs than the approximately 630-donor mean. According to the authors, the approach could potentially be generalized to other disease states and immunological phenotypes. The cohort was sequenced for TCR beta chains only, and without alpha or paired-chain data the features that could be detected were limited. Cytomegalovirus status was reported to be diagnosed by the classifier with high specificity and sensitivity in both the original and validation cohorts. The presence/absence analyses assumed that sequencing depth was roughly uniform across donors, and that assumption may not be true. Correlated functional status among segregating V segments might be attributable to linkage disequilibrium, but an unknown experimental factor could not be ruled out. In an earlier analysis of around 600 of the donors, most TCR beta V segments appeared in productive rearrangements about 90% or about 30% of the time, broadly matching IMGT annotations. Because counts were too low, 15 to 20 rarely observed V segments, including chromosome 9 orphons, were excluded from the earlier analysis of some 590 of the donors. According to a later analysis, most CMV-associated TCR beta chains appeared to be HLA-restricted, and the HLA associations seemed to be driven largely by CMV exposure. Assigning TCR associations to individual alleles was difficult when HLA alleles, especially DR and DQ, strongly co-occurred. A further reported finding was that TCR beta sequences accurately predicted the HLA-A and HLA-B alleles for most subjects in the first cohort.

The cohort was made up of about 670 healthy bone marrow donors. At the time of sampling, every cohort member was nominally healthy, though immune exposures that went unrecorded were likely present. The donor tested CMV seronegative and was one of the 352 seronegative cohort members. A peripheral blood sample was provided by each donor, and peripheral blood mononuclear cells were used for TCR beta sequencing. The Qiagen DNeasy Blood Extraction Kit was used to extract genomic DNA from the blood cell samples. A word on this clone: The clone's antigen remains unknown. No clone much larger than this one lies a single base away; base qualities are absent.

The CDR3 goes from the cysteine to the phenylalanine over 13 residues. Of all the DNA, just the CDR3 is kept, 39 bases in frame from base 1. The germline V gene supplies CDR1 MNHEY and CDR2 SVGAGI. V gives up 0 bases and J gives up 4 bases, and the segment between their germline ends measures 7 bases. This receptor was identified in a man aged 30 to 45 in good health and CMV-seronegative. This chain joins TRBV6-5 to TRBJ2-7; a tentative D match to TRBD1 spans 5 bases. Material: PBMCs. The CDR3 loop reads CASSYSQGYEQYF. DNA sequence: TGTGCCAGCAGTTACTCGCAGGGATACGAGCAGTACTTC.